This T cell receptor beta chain emerged from a study of cytomegalovirus exposure and HLA in healthy donors. Points from the study as a whole: It was reportedly the case that the classifier diagnosed cytomegalovirus status with high specificity and sensitivity. The CMV antigen specificity of a few CMV-associated chains was confirmed through in vitro analysis. There were some public TCRs occurring in many donors, but most TCR sequences were rare. Listed as cytomegalovirus-associated were 164 TCR beta chains.

Germline CDR1 reads SGDLS; CDR2 reads YYNGEE. Trimming shortened V by 0 bases and J by 5 bases, and 12 bases separated the two germline ends. The CDR3 runs to 15 residues. In regard to this clone: Its antigen is not known.

Sequencing was performed with immunoSEQ multiplex PCR; in TCRdb, only in-frame clones are kept and a portion is missing. This table holds about 170,000 clones, about nine tenths found once. The TCR comes from a man aged 18 to 30 in good health and CMV-seropositive. The sequencing input was PBMCs. The V and J genes are TRBV9 and TRBJ2-1; D possibly corresponds to TRBD2 (6 bases). CDR3 sequence (DNA): TGTGCCAGCAGCGTAGCGGTGACTAGTAACAATGAGCAGTTCTTC. Residues: CASSVAVTSNNEQFF.